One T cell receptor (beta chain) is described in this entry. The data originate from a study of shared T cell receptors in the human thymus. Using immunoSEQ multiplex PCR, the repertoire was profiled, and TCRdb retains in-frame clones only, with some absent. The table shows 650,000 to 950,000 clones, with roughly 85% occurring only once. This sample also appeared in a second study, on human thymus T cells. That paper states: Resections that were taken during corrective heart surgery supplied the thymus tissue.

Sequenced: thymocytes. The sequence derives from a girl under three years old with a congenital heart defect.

CDR3 DNA: TGCGCCAGCAGCTTCACAGGCTCGCAGTATGCAACAGAGACAGGGGACCAGCCCCAGCATTTT. Translated, it gives CASSFTGSQYATETGDQPQHF. The chain is built from TRBV5-1 and TRBJ1-5; 8 positions agree with TRBD1. Germline CDR1 and CDR2: SGHRS and YFSETQ. The CDR3 is 21 amino acids. With V trimmed by 2 bases and J by 7 bases, 26 bases remained unmatched.